The text below deals with one T cell receptor beta chain. No antigen is known for it. The sample comes from a study of T cell clones after liver transplantation. Background on the study: Liver transplant recipients had immunosuppression withdrawal attempted within 2 years. TCRbeta sequencing after a pre-transplant mixed lymphocyte reaction identified graft-donor-reactive clones, later tracked in post-transplant blood. Findings and caveats of the study: These preliminary findings come from unstandardized post-transplant sampling times.

Some clones are missing from TCRdb's copy, which holds only in-frame ones; the method was immunoSEQ multiplex PCR. Of about 7,900 clones listed, 80% are singletons. CDR1 and CDR2 (germline): MNHEY, SMNVEV (reference sequence). This CDR3 is built from 16 residues. V gave up 6 bases and J gave up 2 bases; unmatched junction bases: 7. Sequences were derived from CD8+ T cells from blood, sampled before liver transplant. This receptor was obtained from a human donor who received a liver transplant. The chain couples TRBV27 to TRBJ1-5, with 10 bases fitting TRBD1. This CDR3 reads CASSQLTGGRNQPQHF. CDR3 nucleotides: TGTGCCAGCAGCCAACTGACAGGGGGCCGCAATCAGCCCCAGCATTTT.